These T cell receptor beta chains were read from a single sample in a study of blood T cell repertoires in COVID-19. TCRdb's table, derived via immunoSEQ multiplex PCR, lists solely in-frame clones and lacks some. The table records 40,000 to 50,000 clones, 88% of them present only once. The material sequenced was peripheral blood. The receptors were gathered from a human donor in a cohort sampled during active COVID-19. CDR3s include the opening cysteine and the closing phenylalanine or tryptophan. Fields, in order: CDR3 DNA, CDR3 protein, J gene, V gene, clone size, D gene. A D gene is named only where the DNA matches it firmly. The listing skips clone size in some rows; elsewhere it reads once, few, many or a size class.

TGCAGTGCTAGTGGGACTAGCAGGAAAGAGACCCAGTACTTC,CSASGTSRKETQYF,TRBJ2-5,TRBV20-1,.,TRBD2
TGCGCCAGCAGCTTGTCGGCTAGCGGGCGGAGCTACGAGCAGTACTTC,CASSLSASGRSYEQYF,TRBJ2-7,TRBV5-1,.,TRBD2
TGTGCCAGCAGTTTATCGACAGGGGAGTTGCCCTTCACAGATACGCAGTATTTT,CASSLSTGELPFTDTQYF,TRBJ2-3,TRBV27,.,TRBD1
TGTGCCAGCAGCTTAAATAGCGGACCTAATGAGCAGTTCTTC,CASSLNSGPNEQFF,TRBJ2-1,TRBV7-8,.,.
TGTGCCAGTAGTGGATTAACAGGGATCCCGCATTTT,CASSGLTGIPHF,TRBJ1-5,TRBV19,.,.
TGCGCCAGCATTTACCTGGACAGGGGGGCCTACGAGCAGTACTTC,CASIYLDRGAYEQYF,TRBJ2-7,TRBV10-1,.,TRBD1
TGTGCCAGCAGCACGGGACTAGCGGGAGAAACCGAGCAGTACTTC,CASSTGLAGETEQYF,TRBJ2-7,TRBV11-3,.,TRBD2
TGTGCCAGCAGCCCGGCCGCTGGCAGGGGGACTCTGATCGGGACTAGGGCATACAATGAGCAGTTCTTC,CASSPAAGRGTLIGTRAYNEQFF,TRBJ2-1,TRBV3-1/TRBV3-2,once,.
TGTGCCAGCAGCTCCCCGCTAGCGGGACGGGACGAGCAGTACTTC,CASSSPLAGRDEQYF,TRBJ2-7,TRBV11-1,.,TRBD2
TGTGCCAGCAGAAAAGGGACTAGCGATATTCAGTACTTC,CASRKGTSDIQYF,TRBJ2-4,TRBV3-1/TRBV3-2,.,TRBD2
TGTGCCAGCAGTGTAGGGGGAGACGCAGATACGCAGTATTTT,CASSVGGDADTQYF,TRBJ2-3,TRBV6-4,few,.
TGTGCCATCAGTCGTACAGGGTCCGAGCAGTACTTC,CAISRTGSEQYF,TRBJ2-7,TRBV10-3,.,.
TGTGCCAGCAGCTTGAGCAGTCACGGGGAGGGGACCCAGTACTTC,CASSLSSHGEGTQYF,TRBJ2-5,TRBV5-6,once,TRBD2
TGTGCCAGCAGTGAAAACTCAGGGATCGGGTCGGGCTACACCTTC,CASSENSGIGSGYTF,TRBJ1-2,TRBV6-1,.,.
TGTGCCTGGAGCCCAGGGTCGGGTCAGCCCCAGCATTTT,CAWSPGSGQPQHF,TRBJ1-5,TRBV30,few,.
TGTGCCAGCAGTCCCCCGGGACTAGCGGTACTCGAGCAGTACTTC,CASSPPGLAVLEQYF,TRBJ2-7,TRBV6-6,once,TRBD2
TGCGCCAGCAGCTTGGAGGGGGCTTACAATCAGCCCCAGCATTTT,CASSLEGAYNQPQHF,TRBJ1-5,TRBV5-1,.,TRBD1
TGCAGTGCTGGGACTTCGTTCGAGCAGTACTTC,CSAGTSFEQYF,TRBJ2-7,TRBV20-1,.,.
TGTGCCAGCAGTACGACTAGCGGGATCTCCTCCTACGAGCAGTACTTC,CASSTTSGISSYEQYF,TRBJ2-7,TRBV27,once,TRBD2
TGTGCTAGCAGCTTAGCGAGTTTTGGCGGGACAGCTAACACTGAAGCTTTCTTT,CASSLASFGGTANTEAFF,TRBJ1-1,TRBV7-7,.,TRBD1
TGTGCCAGCAGTTACGACAGGGGTAACTATGGCTACACCTTC,CASSYDRGNYGYTF,TRBJ1-2,TRBV11-3,.,TRBD1
TGTGCCAGCAGCCAAGATCCTACTAGTACGCAGTATTTT,CASSQDPTSTQYF,TRBJ2-3,TRBV14,.,.
TGTGCCAGCAGTGACTCGAGTACGGGAGACTACAATGAGCAGTTCTTC,CASSDSSTGDYNEQFF,TRBJ2-1,TRBV6-4,.,.
TGTGCCACCAGCAGAGGGCCCTTCCTTGAAAAACTGTTTTTT,CATSRGPFLEKLFF,TRBJ1-4,TRBV15,.,.